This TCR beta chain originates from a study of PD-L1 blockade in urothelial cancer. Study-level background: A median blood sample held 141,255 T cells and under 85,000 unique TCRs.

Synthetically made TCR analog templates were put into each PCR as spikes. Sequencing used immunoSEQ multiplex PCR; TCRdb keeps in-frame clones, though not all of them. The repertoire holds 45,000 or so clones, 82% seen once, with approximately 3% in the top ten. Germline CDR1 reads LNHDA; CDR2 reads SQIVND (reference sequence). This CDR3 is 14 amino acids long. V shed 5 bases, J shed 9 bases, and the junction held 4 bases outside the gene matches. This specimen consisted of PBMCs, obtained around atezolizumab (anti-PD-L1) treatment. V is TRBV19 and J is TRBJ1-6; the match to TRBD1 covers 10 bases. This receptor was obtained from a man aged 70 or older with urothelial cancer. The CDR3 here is CASSLRDRGSPLHF. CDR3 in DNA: TGTGCCAGTAGTCTCCGGGACAGGGGTTCACCCCTCCACTTT.